This T cell receptor (beta chain) was documented in a study of blood T cell repertoires in COVID-19. Study summary: In each case, the material was cDNA or gDNA derived from T cells, B-cell-depleted T cells, or PBMCs.

Generated by immunoSEQ multiplex PCR, the TCRdb table keeps only in-frame clones and is missing some. The table shows a few hundred thousand clones, with around 86% occurring only once. Enrollees, about 18 to 89 years old, lived in 25 or so US areas. Cohort 3 recovered donors had two negative PCRs, clearance, or symptom resolution. Germline values: CDR1 SGDLS, CDR2 YYNGEE. The CDR3 is 16 residues long. V lost 2 bases, J lost 2 bases, and 14 bases lay in between. The chain uses TRBV9 and TRBJ1-3; D is possibly TRBD1 (5 bases). Sequences were obtained from PBMCs or T cells enriched from blood (not recorded which). The TCR comes from a woman between 45 and 65 years old who had recovered from COVID-19. Here the CDR3 reads CASSVDPGLAGNTIYF. The CDR3 DNA reads TGTGCCAGCAGCGTGGACCCGGGACTAGCTGGAAACACCATATATTTT. Based on the CDR3 plus reference TRBV9 and TRBJ1-3, the full variable domain is DSGVTQTPKHLITATGQRVTLRCSPRSGDLSVYWYQQSLDQGLQFLIQYYNGEERAKGNILERFSAQQFPDLHSELNLSSLELGDSALYFCASSVDPGLAGNTIYFGEGSWLTVV.